This TCR beta chain was recovered during a study of siplizumab effects on memory and regulatory T cells. General study findings and limits: On average, under 75% of mappable alloreactive CD4+ clones were Treg-derived under siplizumab, against 26.9% in controls. Among sequences traceable to unstimulated CD4+ memory cells, alloreactive ones were significantly reduced by siplizumab.

This clone was recorded once. What it binds is not known. Sequencing used immunoSEQ multiplex PCR; TCRdb keeps in-frame clones, though not all of them. The repertoire holds tens of thousands of clones, with more than 80% as singletons. CDR1 SGHRS and CDR2 YFSETQ come from the germline V gene. Trimming at V came to 4 bases and at J to 4 bases, leaving 7 bases not matched to a gene. The CDR3 consists of 15 residues. The chain has TRBV5-1 and TRBJ2-3; TRBD1 aligns across 9 bases. Material for sequencing was naive CD4+ T cells sorted from blood. This sequence originates from a human donor in good health. The CDR3 DNA is TGCGCCAGCAGCATGGGACAGGGATGGGCAGATACGCAGTATTTT. Translating it yields CASSMGQGWADTQYF.